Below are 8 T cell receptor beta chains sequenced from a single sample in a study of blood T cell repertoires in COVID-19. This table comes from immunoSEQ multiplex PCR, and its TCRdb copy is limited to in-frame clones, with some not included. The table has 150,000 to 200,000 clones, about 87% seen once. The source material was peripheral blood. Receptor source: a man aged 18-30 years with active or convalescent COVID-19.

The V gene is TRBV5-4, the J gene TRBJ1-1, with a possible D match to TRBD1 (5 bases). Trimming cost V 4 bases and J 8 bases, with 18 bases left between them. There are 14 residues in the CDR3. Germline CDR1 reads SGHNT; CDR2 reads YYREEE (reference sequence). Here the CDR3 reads CASSPGGTQIEAFF. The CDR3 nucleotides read TGTGCCAGCAGCCCCGGAGGGACCCAAATAGAAGCTTTCTTT.

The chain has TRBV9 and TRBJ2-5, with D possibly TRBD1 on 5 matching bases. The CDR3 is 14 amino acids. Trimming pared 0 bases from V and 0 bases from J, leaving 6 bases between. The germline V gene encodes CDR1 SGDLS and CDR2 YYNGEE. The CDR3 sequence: CASSVGQYQETQYF. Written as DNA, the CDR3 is TGTGCCAGCAGCGTAGGACAGTACCAAGAGACCCAGTACTTC.

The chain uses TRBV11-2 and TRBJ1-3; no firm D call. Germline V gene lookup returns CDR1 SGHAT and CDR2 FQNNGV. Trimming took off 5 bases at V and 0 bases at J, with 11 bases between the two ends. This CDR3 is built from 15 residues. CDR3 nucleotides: TGTGCCAGCAGCCGAGACTGGAGCTCTGGAAACACCATATATTTT. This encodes CASSRDWSSGNTIYF.

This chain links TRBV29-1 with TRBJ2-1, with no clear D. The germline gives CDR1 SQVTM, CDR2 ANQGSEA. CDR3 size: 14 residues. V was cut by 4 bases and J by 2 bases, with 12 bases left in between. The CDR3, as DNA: TGCAGCGTTGTCCTTGCGGAGCCCTACAATGAGCAGTTCTTC. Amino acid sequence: CSVVLAEPYNEQFF.

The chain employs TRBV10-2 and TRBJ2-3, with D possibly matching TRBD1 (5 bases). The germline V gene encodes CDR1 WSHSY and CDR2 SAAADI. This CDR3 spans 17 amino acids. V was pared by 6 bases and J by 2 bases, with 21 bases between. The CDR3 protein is CASRLRLSQGATDTQYF. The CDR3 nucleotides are TGCGCCAGCAGACTAAGACTGTCCCAAGGGGCCACAGATACGCAGTATTTT.

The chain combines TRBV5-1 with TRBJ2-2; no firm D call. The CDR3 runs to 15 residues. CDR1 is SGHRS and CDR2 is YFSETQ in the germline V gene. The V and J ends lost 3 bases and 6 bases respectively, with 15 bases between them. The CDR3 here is CASSWAEKSPGELFF. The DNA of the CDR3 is TGCGCCAGCAGCTGGGCCGAAAAGTCCCCCGGGGAGCTGTTTTTT.

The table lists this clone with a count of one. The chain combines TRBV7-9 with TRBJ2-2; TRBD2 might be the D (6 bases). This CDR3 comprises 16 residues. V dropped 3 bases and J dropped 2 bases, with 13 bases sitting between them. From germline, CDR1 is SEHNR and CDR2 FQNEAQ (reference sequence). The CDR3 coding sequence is TGTGCCAGCAGCTTTTCAGGGCGGGGAAACACCGGGGAGCTGTTTTTT. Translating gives CASSFSGRGNTGELFF.

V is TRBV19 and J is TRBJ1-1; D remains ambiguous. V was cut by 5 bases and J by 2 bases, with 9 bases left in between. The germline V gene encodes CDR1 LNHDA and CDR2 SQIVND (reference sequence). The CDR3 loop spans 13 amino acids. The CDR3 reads CASSVDKNTEAFF. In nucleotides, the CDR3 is TGTGCCAGTAGTGTTGACAAAAACACTGAAGCTTTCTTT.